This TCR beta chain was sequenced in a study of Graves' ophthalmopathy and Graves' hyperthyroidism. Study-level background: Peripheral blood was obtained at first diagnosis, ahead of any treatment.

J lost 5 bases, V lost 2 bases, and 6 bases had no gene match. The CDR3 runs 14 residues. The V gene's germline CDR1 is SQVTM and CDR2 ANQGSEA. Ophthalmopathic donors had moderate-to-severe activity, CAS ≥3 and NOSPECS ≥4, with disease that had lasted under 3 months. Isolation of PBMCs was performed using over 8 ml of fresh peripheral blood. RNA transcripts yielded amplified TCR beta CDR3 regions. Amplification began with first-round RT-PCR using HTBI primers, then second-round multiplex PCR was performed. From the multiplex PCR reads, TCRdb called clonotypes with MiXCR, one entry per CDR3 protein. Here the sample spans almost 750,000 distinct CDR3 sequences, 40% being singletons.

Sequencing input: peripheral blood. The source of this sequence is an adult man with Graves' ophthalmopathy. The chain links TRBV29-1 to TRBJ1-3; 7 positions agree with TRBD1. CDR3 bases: TGCAGCGTTGAAACCCCGGGACAGCGAAACACCATATATTTT. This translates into CSVETPGQRNTIYF.